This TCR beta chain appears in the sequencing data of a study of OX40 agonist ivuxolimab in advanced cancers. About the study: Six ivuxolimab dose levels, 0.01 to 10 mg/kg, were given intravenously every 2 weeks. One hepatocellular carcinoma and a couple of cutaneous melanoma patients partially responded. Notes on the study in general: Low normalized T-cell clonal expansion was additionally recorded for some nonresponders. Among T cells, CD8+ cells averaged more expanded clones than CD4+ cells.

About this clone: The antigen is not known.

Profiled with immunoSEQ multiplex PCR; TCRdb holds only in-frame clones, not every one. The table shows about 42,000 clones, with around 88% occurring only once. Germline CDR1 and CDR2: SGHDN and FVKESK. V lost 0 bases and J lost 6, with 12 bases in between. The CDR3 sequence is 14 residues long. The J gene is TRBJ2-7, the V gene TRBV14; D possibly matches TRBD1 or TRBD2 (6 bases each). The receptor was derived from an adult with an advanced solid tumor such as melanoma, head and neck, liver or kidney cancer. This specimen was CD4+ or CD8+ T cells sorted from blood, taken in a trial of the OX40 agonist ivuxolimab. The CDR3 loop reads CASSQEFWGAEQYF. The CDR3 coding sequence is TGTGCCAGCAGCCAAGAATTCTGGGGGGCCGAGCAGTACTTC.